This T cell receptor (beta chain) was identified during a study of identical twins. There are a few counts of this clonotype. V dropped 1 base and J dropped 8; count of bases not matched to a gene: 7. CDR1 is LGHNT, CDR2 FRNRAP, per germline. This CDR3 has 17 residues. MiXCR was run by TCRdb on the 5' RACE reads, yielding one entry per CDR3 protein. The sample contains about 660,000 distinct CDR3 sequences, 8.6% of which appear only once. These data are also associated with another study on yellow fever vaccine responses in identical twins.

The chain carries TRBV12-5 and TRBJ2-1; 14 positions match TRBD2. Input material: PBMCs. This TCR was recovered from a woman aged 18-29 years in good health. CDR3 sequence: CASGLARLAGGVDEQFF. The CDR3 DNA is TGTGCTAGTGGTTTGGCCCGACTAGCGGGAGGGGTGGATGAGCAGTTCTTC.